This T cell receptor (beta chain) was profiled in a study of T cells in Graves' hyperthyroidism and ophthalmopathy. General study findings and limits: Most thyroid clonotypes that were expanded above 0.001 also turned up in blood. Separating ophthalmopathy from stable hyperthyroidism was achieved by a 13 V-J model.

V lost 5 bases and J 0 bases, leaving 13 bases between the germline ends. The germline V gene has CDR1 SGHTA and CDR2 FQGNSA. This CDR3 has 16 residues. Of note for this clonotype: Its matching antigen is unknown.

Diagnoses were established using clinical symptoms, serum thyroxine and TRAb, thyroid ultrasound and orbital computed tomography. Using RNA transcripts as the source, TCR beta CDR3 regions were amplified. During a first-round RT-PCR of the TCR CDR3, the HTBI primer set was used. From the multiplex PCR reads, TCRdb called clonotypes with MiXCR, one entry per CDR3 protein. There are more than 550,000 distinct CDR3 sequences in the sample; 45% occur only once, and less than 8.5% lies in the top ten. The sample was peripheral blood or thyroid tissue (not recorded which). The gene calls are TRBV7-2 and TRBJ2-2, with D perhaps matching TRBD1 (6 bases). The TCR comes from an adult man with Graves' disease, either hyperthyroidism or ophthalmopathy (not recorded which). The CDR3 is CASSPPWTANTGELFF. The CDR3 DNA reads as TGTGCCAGCAGCCCCCCGTGGACAGCGAACACCGGGGAGCTGTTTTTT.